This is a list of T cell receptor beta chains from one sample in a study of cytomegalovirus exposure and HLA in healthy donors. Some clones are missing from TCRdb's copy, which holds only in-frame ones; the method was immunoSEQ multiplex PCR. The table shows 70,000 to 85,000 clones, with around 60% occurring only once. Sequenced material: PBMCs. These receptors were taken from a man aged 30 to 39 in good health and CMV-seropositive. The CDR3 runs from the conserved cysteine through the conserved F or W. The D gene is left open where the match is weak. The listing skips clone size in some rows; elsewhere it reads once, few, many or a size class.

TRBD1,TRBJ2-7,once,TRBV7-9,TGTGCCAGCAGCTTATTCGGGACAGGGGATTACGAGCAGTACTTC,CASSLFGTGDYEQYF
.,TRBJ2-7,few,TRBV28,TGTGCCAGCAAATTAGGAGGGGACGAGCAGTACTTC,CASKLGGDEQYF
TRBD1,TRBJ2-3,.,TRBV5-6,TGTGCCAGCAGCTTGACTCAGGGGGCGCGCACAGATACGCAGTATTTT,CASSLTQGARTDTQYF
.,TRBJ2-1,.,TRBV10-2,TGCGCCAGCAAGCAGGAGGTCGATGAGCAGTTCTTC,CASKQEVDEQFF
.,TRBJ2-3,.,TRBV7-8,TGTGCCAGCAGCCCCCGACTAGGTGCAGATACGCAGTATTTT,CASSPRLGADTQYF
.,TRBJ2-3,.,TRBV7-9,TGTGCCAGCAGCCCTGAAGAGGCGACAGATACGCAGTATTTT,CASSPEEATDTQYF
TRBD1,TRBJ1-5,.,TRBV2,TGTGCCAGCACCCGGACAGGGGGGGCAGGTCAGCCCCAGCATTTT,CASTRTGGAGQPQHF
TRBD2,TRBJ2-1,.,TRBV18,TGTGCCAGCTCACCACTCGCGACAGGGCGTCGTGCTAGCGGGACCAACAATGAGCAGTTCTTC,CASSPLATGRRASGTNNEQFF
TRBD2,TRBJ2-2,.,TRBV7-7,TGTGCTAGCAGCGAAGGACTAGCACCGAACACCGGGGAGCTGTTTTTT,CASSEGLAPNTGELFF
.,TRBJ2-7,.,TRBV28,TGTGCCAGCAGTTTGCACGGGGGATCCTACGAGCAGTACTTC,CASSLHGGSYEQYF
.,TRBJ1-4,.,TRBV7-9,TGTGCCAGCAGCTTGACAGCAACTAATGAAAAACTGTTTTTT,CASSLTATNEKLFF
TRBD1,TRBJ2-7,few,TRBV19,TGTGCCAGTAGTGCGACAGGGGTCGAGCAGTACTTC,CASSATGVEQYF
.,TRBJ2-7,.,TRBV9,.,CASSVGLGTGGLYF
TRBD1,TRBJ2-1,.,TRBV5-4,TGTGCCAGCAGCTTGGACTCGGGACAGGGTGGTTACAATGAGCAGTTCTTC,CASSLDSGQGGYNEQFF
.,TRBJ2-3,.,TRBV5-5,TGTGCCAGCAGCTTGGCGACTCGCCAGGATACGCAGTATTTT,CASSLATRQDTQYF
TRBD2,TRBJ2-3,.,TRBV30,TGTGCCGTCTCAGGACTAGCGGGGAAGGGCCGGGATACGCAGTATTTT,CAVSGLAGKGRDTQYF
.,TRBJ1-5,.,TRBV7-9,TGTGCCAGCAGCTTAGGAAGTGGCAGTCCCAATCAGCCCCAGCATTTT,CASSLGSGSPNQPQHF
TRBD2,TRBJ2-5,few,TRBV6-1,TGTGCCAGCAGTGTTGGGGGGGACCTGGAGACCCAGTACTTC,CASSVGGDLETQYF
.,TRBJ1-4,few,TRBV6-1,TGTGCCAGCAGTGAAGGTACTCCCCCCGAAAAACTGTTTTTT,CASSEGTPPEKLFF
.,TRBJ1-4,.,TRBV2,TGTGCCAGCAGTGAATCGGGATCCGCGTATGAAAAACTGTTTTTT,CASSESGSAYEKLFF
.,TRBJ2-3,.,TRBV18,TGTGCCAGCTCACCACCGGGACTGAGCACAGATACGCAGTATTTT,CASSPPGLSTDTQYF
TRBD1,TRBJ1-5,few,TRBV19,TGTGCCAGTAGTAGAGGGGGCTGGAATCAGCCCCAGCATTTT,CASSRGGWNQPQHF
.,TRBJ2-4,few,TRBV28,TGTGCCAGTCTAGCCAAAAACATTCAGTACTTC,CASLAKNIQYF
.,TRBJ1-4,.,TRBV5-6,TGTGCCAGCAGCTTGGTCTGGGGGGATAATGAAAAACTGTTTTTT,CASSLVWGDNEKLFF
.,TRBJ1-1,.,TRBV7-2,TGTGCCAGCAGCTTAGCACAGGGCAACACTGAAGCTTTCTTT,CASSLAQGNTEAFF
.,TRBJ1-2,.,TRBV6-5,TGTGCCAGCAGTTACGCAGACACTAACTATGGCTACACCTTC,CASSYADTNYGYTF
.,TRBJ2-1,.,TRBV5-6,TGTGCCAGCAGCTTAGGAGAAGGGCAGTTCTTC,CASSLGEGQFF
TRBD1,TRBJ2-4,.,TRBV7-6,TGTGCCACGACGAAACACGCGGGTGAGACAGGGAAAAACATTCAGTACTTC,CATTKHAGETGKNIQYF
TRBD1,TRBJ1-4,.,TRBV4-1,TGCGCCAGCAGCCCCGACAGGGTGGGGCATGAAAAACTGTTTTTT,CASSPDRVGHEKLFF
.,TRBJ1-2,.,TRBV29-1,TGCAGCGTTGAAAGGGGTTATGACTATGGCTACACCTTC,CSVERGYDYGYTF
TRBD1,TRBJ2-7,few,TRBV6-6,TGTGCCAGCAGTCATGAAGGGACAGGGATCTACGAGCAGTACTTC,CASSHEGTGIYEQYF
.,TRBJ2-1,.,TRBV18,TGTGCCAGCTCACCACCTACTCAGGACAGCCCATCGGGGGAGCAGTTCTTC,CASSPPTQDSPSGEQFF
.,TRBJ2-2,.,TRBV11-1,TGTGCCAGCACCTTATCCAGGGGTGTGTCCGGGGAGCTGTTTTTT,CASTLSRGVSGELFF
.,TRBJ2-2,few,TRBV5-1,TGCGCCAGCAGCTTGGACTTGAACACCGGGGAGCTGTTTTTT,CASSLDLNTGELFF
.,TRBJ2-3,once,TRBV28,TGTGCCAGCAGTTTAAAGCGGGCCATCACAGATACGCAGTATTTT,CASSLKRAITDTQYF
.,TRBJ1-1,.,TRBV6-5,TGTGCCAGCAGTTACTCCGGGTCGGAAGGTAGAGCTTTCTTT,CASSYSGSEGRAFF
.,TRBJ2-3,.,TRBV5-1,TGCGCCAGCACCTCCCTTTTCGGGGACACAGATACGCAGTATTTT,CASTSLFGDTDTQYF
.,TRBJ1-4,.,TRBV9,TGTGCCAGCAGCCCGACAGTAACTAATGAAAAACTGTTTTTT,CASSPTVTNEKLFF
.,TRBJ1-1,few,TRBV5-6,TGTGCCAGCAGCTTGGTTGCAGGTACGCTGCGCACTGAAGCTTTCTTT,CASSLVAGTLRTEAFF
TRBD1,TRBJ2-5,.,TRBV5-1,TGCGCCAGCAGCACCGGACAGGGTGGGGAGACCCAGTACTTC,CASSTGQGGETQYF
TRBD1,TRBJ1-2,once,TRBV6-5,TGTGCCGTCTCCCAGGGACAGCACTATGGCTACACCTTC,CAVSQGQHYGYTF
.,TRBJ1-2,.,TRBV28,TGTGCCAGCAGTTCCGGGTTTGACTATGGCTACACCTTC,CASSSGFDYGYTF
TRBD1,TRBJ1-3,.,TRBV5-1,TGCGCCAGCAGCGCCGGGACAGGGGGAAACACCATATATTTT,CASSAGTGGNTIYF
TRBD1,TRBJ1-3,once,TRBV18,TGTGCCAGCTCACTCGACAGGGCCTCTGGAAACACCATATATTTT,CASSLDRASGNTIYF
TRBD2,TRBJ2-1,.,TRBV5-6,TGTGCCAGCTGGGGGCTAGCGGGGGATTGGAATGAGCAGTTCTTC,CASWGLAGDWNEQFF
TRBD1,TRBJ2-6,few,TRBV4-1,TGCGCCAGCAGCCAAGATATCCCCCAGGGGGCGTCTGGGGCCAACGTCCTGACTTTC,CASSQDIPQGASGANVLTF
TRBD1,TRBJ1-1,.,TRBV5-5,TGTGCCAGCAGCTTCGAGACAGGGGGGAGGAACACTGAAGCTTTCTTT,CASSFETGGRNTEAFF
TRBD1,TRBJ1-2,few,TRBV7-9,TGTGCCAGCAGCCCAGGACAGGACTATGGCTACACCTTC,CASSPGQDYGYTF
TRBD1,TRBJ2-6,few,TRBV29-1,TGCAGCGGAAATCTCCGGGACAGCTTTTCCACCTCTGGGGCCAACGTCCTGACTTTC,CSGNLRDSFSTSGANVLTF
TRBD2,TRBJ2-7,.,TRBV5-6,TGTGCCAGCACAACGACTAGCGGGGGGACCTACGAGCAGTACTTC,CASTTTSGGTYEQYF
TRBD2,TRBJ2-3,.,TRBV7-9,TGTGCCAGCAGCCGAGCGGGACCTACCACAGATACGCAGTATTTT,CASSRAGPTTDTQYF
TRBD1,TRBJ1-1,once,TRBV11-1,TGTGCCAGCAGCTTTCAGGGGGGAGGTAGCATGAACACTGAAGCTTTCTTT,CASSFQGGGSMNTEAFF